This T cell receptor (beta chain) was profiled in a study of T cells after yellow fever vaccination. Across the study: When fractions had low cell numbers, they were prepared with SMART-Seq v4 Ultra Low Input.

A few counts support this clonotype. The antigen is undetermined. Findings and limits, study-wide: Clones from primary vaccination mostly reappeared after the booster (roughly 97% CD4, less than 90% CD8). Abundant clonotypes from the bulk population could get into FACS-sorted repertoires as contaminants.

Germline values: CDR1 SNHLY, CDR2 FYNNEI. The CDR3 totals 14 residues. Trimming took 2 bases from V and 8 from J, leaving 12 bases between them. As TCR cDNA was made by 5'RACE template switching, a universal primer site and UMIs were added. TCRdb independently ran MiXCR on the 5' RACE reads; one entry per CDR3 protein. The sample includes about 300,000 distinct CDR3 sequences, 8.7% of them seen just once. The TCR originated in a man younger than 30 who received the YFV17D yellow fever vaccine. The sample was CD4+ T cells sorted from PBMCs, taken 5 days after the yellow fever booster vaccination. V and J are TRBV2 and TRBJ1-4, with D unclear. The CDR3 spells CASSEFGVREKLFF. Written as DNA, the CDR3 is TGTGCCAGCAGTGAATTTGGGGTGAGGGAAAAACTGTTTTTT.